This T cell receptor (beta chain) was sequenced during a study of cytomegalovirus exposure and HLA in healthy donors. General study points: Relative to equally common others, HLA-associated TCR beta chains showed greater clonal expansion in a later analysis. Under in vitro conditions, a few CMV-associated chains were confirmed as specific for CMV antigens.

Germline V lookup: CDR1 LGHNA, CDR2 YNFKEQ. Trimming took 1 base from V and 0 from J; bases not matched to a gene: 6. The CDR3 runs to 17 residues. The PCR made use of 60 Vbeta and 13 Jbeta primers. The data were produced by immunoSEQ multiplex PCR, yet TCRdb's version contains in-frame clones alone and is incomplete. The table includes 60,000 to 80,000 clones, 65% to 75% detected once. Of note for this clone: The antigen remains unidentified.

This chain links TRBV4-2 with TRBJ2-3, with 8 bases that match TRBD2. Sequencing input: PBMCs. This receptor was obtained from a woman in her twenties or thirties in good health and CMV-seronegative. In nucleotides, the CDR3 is TGTGCCAGCAGCCAAGTCCACGGGAGGGCAAGCACAGATACGCAGTATTTT. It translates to CASSQVHGRASTDTQYF.